This paragraph covers one TCR beta chain sequence. This sample is drawn from a study of blood T cell repertoires in COVID-19. The germline gives CDR1 SGHDT, CDR2 YYEEEE. V was trimmed by 0 bases and J by 6 bases, leaving 6 bases between them. The CDR3 totals 13 residues. As processed by the authors: Nucleated cell counts were estimated from reference gene primer amplification. TCRdb's copy holds only in-frame clones and misses some; the assay was immunoSEQ multiplex PCR. The D gene and trimming were derived from the DNA, and the V and J assignments and clone size from that table. Among 100,000 or so clones listed, roughly four fifths were seen once.

The receptor comes from a woman between 65 and 79 years old with acute or convalescent COVID-19. Material for sequencing was peripheral blood. V is TRBV5-6 and J is TRBJ2-2, with a weak D call TRBD1 (6 bases). The DNA of the CDR3 is TGTGCCAGCAGCTTGGAGGGGGCCGGGGAGCTGTTTTTT. This gives the protein CASSLEGAGELFF.